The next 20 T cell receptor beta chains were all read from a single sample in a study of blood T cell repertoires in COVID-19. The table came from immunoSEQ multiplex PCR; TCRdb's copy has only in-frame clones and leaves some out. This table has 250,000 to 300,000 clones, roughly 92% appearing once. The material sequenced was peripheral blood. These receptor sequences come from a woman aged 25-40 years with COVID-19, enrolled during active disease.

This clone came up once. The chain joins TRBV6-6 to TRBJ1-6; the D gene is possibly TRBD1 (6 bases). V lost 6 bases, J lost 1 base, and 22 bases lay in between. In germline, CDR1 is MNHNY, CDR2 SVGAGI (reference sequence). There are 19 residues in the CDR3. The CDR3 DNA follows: TGTGCCAGCAGCTCATTCTACTTCCAGGGGAATTCCTATAATTCACCCCTCCACTTT. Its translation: CASSSFYFQGNSYNSPLHF.

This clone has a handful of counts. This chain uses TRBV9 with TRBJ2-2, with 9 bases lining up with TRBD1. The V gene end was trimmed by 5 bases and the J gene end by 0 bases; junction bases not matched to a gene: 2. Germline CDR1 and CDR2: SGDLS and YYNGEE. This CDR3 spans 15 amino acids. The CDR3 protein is CASRRTGANTGELFF. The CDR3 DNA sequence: TGTGCCAGCAGACGGACAGGGGCGAACACCGGGGAGCTGTTTTTT.

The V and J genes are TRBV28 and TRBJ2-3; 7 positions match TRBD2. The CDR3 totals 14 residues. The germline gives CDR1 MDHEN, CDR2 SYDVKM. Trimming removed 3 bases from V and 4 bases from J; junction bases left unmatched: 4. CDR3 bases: TGTGCCAGCAGTTTTCTGGGGAGGGCAGATACGCAGTATTTT. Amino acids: CASSFLGRADTQYF.

The CDR3 loop is CASSLSPGTGVAGGTGELFF. The CDR3 bases are TGCGCCAGCAGCCTATCACCCGGGACAGGGGTAGCGGGAGGCACCGGGGAGCTGTTTTTT. V usage is TRBV5-1 and J usage is TRBJ2-2; D may be TRBD1 or TRBD2 (10 bases each). Germline assignment: CDR1 SGHRS and CDR2 YFSETQ. This CDR3 has 20 residues. Trimming removed 4 bases at V and 4 bases at J, with 29 bases between.

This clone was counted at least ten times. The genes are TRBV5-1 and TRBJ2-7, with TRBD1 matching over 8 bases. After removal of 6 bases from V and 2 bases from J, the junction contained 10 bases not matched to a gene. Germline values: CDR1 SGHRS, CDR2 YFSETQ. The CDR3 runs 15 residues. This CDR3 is CASTKDRASTYEQYF. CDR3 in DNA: TGCGCCAGCACGAAGGACAGGGCATCCACCTACGAGCAGTACTTC.

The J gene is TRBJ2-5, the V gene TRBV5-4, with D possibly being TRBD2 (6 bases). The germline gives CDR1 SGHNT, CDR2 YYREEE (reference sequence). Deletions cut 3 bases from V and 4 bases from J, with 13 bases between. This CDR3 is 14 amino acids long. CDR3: CASSSTSGIETQYF. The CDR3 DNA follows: TGTGCCAGCAGCTCGACTAGTGGGATAGAGACCCAGTACTTC.

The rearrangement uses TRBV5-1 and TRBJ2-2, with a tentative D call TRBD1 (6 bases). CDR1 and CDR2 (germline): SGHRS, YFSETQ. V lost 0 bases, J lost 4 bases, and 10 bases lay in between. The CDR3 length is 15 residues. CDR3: CASSLGTEGTGELFF. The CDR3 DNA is TGCGCCAGCAGCTTGGGGACAGAAGGCACCGGGGAGCTGTTTTTT. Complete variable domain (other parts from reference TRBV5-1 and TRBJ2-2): KAGVTQTPRYLIKTRGQQVTLSCSPISGHRSVSWYQQTPGQGLQFLFEYFSETQRNKGNFPGRFSGRQFSNSRSEMNVSTLELGDSALYLCASSLGTEGTGELFFGEGSRLTVL.

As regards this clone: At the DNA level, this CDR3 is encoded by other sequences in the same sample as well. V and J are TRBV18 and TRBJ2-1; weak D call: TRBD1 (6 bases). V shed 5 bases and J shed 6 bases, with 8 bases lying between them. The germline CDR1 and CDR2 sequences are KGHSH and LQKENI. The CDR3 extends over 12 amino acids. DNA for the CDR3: TGTGCCAGCTCAAACAGGGTCAATGAGCAGTTCTTC. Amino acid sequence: CASSNRVNEQFF.

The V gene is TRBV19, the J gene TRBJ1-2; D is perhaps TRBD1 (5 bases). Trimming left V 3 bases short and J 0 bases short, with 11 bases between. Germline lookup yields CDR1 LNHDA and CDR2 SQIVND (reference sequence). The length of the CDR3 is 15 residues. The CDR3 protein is CASSMTASANYGYTF. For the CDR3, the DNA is TGTGCCAGTAGTATGACAGCCTCAGCTAACTATGGCTACACCTTC. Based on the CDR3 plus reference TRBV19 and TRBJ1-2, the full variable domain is DGGITQSPKYLFRKEGQNVTLSCEQNLNHDAMYWYRQDPGQGLRLIYYSQIVNDFQKGDIAEGYSVSREKKESFPLTVTSAQKNPTAFYLCASSMTASANYGYTFGSGTRLTVV.

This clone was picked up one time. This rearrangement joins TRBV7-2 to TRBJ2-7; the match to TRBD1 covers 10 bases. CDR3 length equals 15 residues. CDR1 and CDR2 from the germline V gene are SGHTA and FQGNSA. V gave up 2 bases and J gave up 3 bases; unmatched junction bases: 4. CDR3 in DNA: TGTGCCAGCAGCTTACGGGACAGGGGTTACTACGAGCAGTACTTC. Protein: CASSLRDRGYYEQYF.

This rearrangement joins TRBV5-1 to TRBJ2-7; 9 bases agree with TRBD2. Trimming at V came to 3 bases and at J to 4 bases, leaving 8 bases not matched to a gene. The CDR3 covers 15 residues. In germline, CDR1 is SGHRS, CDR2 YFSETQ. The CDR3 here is CASSSTSGSLYEQYF. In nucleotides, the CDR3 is TGCGCCAGCAGCTCGACTAGCGGAAGCCTTTACGAGCAGTACTTC.

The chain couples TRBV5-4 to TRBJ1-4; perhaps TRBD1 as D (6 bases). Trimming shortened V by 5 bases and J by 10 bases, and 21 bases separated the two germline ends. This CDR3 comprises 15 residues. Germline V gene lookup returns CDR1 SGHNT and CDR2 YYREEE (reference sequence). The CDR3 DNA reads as TGTGCCAGCAGTCCGGGGGGGGGCGAAACTGGAAAACTGTTTTTT. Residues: CASSPGGGETGKLFF.

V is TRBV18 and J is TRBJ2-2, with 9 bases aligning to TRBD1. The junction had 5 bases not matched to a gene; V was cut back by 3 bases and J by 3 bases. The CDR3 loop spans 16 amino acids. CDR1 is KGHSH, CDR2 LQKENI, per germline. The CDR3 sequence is CASSPMGQGYTGELFF. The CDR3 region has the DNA TGTGCCAGCTCACCCATGGGACAGGGCTACACCGGGGAGCTGTTTTTT.

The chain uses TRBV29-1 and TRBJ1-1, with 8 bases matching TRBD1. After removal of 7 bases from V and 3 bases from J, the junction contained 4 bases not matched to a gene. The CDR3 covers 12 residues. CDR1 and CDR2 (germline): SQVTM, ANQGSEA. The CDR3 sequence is CSGDRGDTEAFF. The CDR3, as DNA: TGCAGCGGAGACAGGGGCGACACTGAAGCTTTCTTT.

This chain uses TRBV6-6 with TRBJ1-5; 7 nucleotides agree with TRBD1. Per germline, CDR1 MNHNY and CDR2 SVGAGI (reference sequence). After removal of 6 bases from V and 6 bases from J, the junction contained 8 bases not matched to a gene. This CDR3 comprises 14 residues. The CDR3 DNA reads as TGTGCCAGCAGCAAGACAGGGTACGGTCAGCCCCAGCATTTT. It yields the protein CASSKTGYGQPQHF.

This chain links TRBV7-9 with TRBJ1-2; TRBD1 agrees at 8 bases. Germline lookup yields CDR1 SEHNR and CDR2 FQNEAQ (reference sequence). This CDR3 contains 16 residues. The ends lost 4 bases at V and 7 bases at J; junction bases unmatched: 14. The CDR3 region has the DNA TGTGCCAGCAGCTCTCCCCTGGGACAGGACAATATTGGCTACACCTTC. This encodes CASSSPLGQDNIGYTF. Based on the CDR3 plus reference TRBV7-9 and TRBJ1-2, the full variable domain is DTGVSQNPRHKITKRGQNVTFRCDPISEHNRLYWYRQTLGQGPEFLTYFQNEAQLEKSRLLSDRFSAERPKGSFSTLEIQRTEQGDSAMYLCASSSPLGQDNIGYTFGSGTRLTVV.

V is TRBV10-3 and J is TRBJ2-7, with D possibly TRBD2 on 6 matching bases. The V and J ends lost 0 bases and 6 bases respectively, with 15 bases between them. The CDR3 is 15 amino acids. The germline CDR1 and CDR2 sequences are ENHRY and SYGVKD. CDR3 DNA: TGTGCCATCAGTGAGTCTTTTGCCCGGGGGAGCGAGCAGTACTTC. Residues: CAISESFARGSEQYF.

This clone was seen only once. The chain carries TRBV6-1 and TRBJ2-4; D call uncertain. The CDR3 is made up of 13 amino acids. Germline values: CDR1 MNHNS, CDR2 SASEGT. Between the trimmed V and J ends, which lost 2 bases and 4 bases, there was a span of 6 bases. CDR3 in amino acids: CASSESQKNIQYF. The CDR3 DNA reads TGTGCCAGCAGTGAATCACAAAAAAACATTCAGTACTTC.

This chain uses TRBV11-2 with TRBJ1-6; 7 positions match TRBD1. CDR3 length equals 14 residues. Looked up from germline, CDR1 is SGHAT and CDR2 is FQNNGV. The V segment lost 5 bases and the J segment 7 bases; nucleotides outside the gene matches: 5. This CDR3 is CASSPGQRNSPLHF. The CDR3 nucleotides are TGTGCCAGCAGCCCGGGACAGAGAAATTCACCCCTCCACTTT.

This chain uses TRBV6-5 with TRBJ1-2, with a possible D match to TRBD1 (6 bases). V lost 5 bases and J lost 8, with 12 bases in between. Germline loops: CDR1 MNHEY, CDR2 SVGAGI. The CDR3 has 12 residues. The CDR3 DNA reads TGTGCCAGCAGTCCCGGGGGGCACGGCTACACCTTC. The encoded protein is CASSPGGHGYTF.